This T cell receptor beta chain comes out of a study of spatial heterogeneity in lung cancer. Study findings and constraints: Within tumors, counts of expanded alpha and beta TCRs tracked tumor mutation counts.

In its sample, this clonotype ranks as large. Its matching antigen is unknown. This CDR3 has 15 amino acids. V dropped 5 bases and J dropped 8 bases, with 21 bases sitting between them. The germline V gene has CDR1 SGHVS and CDR2 FNYEAQ. Time point given: sample taken at primary tumor resection. Each CDR3 protein gets one entry after TCRdb re-called the 5' RACE reads with MiXCR. This sample carries about 3,500 distinct CDR3 sequences, nearly 5% of them seen once, and the ten largest clones take less than 15%. The sample was lung tumor tissue, taken at surgery. The J gene is TRBJ1-2, the V gene TRBV7-6; maybe TRBD1 (6 bases). This clonotype was sampled from a female donor with early-stage non-small cell lung cancer. The CDR3: CASSRRTGTLEGYTF. CDR3 sequence (DNA): TGTGCCAGCAGCAGACGGACCGGGACACTCGAAGGCTACACCTTC.